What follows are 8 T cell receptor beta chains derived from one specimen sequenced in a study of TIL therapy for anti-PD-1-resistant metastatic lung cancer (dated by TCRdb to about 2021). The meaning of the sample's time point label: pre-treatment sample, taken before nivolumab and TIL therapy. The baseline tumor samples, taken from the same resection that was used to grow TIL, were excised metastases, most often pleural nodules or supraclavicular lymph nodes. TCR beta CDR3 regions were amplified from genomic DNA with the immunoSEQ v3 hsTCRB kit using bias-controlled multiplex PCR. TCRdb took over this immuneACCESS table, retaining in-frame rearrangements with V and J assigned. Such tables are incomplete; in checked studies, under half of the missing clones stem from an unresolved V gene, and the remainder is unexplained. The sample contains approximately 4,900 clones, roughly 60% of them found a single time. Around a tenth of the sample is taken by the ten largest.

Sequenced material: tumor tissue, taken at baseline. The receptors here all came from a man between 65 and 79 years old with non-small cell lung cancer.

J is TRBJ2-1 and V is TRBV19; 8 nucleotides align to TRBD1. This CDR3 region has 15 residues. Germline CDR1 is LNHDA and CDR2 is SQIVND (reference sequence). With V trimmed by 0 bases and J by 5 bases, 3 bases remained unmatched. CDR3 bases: TGTGCCAGTAGTATAGACGACAGGGGACACAATGAGCAGTTCTTC. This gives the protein CASSIDDRGHNEQFF.

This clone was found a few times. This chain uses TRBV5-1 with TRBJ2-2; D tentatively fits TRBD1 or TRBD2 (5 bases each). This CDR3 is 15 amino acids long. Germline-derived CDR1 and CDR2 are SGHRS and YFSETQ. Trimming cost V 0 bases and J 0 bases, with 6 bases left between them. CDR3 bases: TGCGCCAGCAGCTTGGTGGGGGCGAACACCGGGGAGCTGTTTTTT. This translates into CASSLVGANTGELFF. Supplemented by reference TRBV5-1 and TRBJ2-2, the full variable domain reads KAGVTQTPRYLIKTRGQQVTLSCSPISGHRSVSWYQQTPGQGLQFLFEYFSETQRNKGNFPGRFSGRQFSNSRSEMNVSTLELGDSALYLCASSLVGANTGELFFGEGSRLTVL.

CDR3 sequence reads: CASSSQGAGDTQYF. CDR3 in DNA: TGTGCCAGTAGCTCACAGGGGGCGGGAGATACGCAGTATTTT. V usage is TRBV19 and J usage is TRBJ2-3; 9 bases fit TRBD1. With 6 bases clipped from V and 5 bases from J, the junction kept 6 bases outside the gene matches. Germline V gene sequence: CDR1 LNHDA, CDR2 SQIVND (reference sequence). The CDR3 sequence is 14 residues long. The variable domain in full, completed from reference TRBV19 and TRBJ2-3, reads DGGITQSPKYLFRKEGQNVTLSCEQNLNHDAMYWYRQDPGQGLRLIYYSQIVNDFQKGDIAEGYSVSREKKESFPLTVTSAQKNPTAFYLCASSSQGAGDTQYFGPGTRLTVL.

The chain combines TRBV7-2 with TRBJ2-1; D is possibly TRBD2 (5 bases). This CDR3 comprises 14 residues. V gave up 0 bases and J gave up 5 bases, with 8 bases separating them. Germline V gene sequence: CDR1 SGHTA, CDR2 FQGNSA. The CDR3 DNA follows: TGTGCCAGCAGCTTAGCTTCTAGCAACAATGAGCAGTTCTTC. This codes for CASSLASSNNEQFF.

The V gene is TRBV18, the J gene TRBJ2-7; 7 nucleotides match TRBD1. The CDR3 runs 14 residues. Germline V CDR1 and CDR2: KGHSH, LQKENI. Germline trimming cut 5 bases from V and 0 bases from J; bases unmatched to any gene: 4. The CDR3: CASSGQANSYEQYF. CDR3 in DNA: TGTGCCAGCTCAGGACAGGCGAACTCCTACGAGCAGTACTTC.

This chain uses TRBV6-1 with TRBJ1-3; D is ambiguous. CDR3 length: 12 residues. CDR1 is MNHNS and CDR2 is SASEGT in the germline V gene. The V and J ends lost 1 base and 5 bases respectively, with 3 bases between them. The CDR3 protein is CASSEGRNTIYF. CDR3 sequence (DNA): TGTGCCAGCAGTGAAGGACGAAACACCATATATTTT.

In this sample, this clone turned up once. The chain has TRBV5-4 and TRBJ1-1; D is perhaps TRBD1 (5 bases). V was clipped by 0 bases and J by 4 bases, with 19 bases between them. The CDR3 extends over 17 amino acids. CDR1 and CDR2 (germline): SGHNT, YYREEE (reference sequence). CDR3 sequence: CASSLETGLLGTTEAFF. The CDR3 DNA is TGTGCCAGCAGCTTGGAAACGGGACTCCTCGGGACCACTGAAGCTTTCTTT.

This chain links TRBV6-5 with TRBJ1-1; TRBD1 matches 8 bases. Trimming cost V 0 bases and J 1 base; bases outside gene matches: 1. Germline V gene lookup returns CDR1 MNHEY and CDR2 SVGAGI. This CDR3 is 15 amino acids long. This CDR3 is CASSYSGTGNTEAFF. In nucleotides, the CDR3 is TGTGCCAGCAGTTACTCCGGGACAGGGAACACTGAAGCTTTCTTT.